The T cell receptor (beta chain) described here comes from a study of Graves' ophthalmopathy and Graves' hyperthyroidism. Regarding this clonotype: Its target is not known.

The CDR3 runs 15 residues. V was pared by 6 bases and J by 6 bases, with 14 bases of the junction left unmatched. Scientists amplified the TCR beta CDR3 regions from RNA transcripts. Second-round multiplex PCR came after a first-round RT-PCR that employed HTBI primers. A single record per CDR3 protein comes from TCRdb applying MiXCR to the multiplex PCR reads. The table lists about 200,000 distinct CDR3 sequences, roughly 27% of them singletons. Study outcomes and limitations: Ophthalmopathy progression predictions by the model showed around 72% specificity and about 70% sensitivity.

V and J are TRBV12-3 or TRBV12-4 and TRBJ2-7; 7 bases map to TRBD1. The TCR originated in a man over 45 with Graves' ophthalmopathy. Sequencing was carried out using peripheral blood. The CDR3 region has the DNA TGTGCCAGCAGCTTATTCGGGGACAGACCCTTCGAGCAGTACTTC. Residues: CASSLFGDRPFEQYF.